The next 12 T cell receptor beta chains were all read from a single sample in a study of CD8+CD57+ T cells in acquired aplastic anemia. Before being chosen for sequencing, patients had shown CD8+CD57+ cell expansion by flow cytometry. Genomic DNA was employed as the template in profiling TCR beta VDJ and CDR3. From the reads, TCRdb called clonotypes with MiXCR, one entry per CDR3 protein. The sample has some 160,000 distinct CDR3 sequences, 40% to 60% seen once; the top ten hold 25% to 35%. Sequenced sample: sorted CD4+, CD8+, or CD8+CD57+ T cells (not recorded which) from PBMCs. Receptors were obtained from a human donor with aplastic anemia.

This chain links TRBV15 with TRBJ2-1; 8 nucleotides agree with TRBD2. The junction had 6 bases not matched to a gene; V was cut back by 2 bases and J by 6 bases. CDR1 is LNHNV, CDR2 YYDKDF, per germline (reference sequence). The CDR3 is 15 residues long. The CDR3 region has the DNA TGTGCCACCAGCAGACGTGGTAGCGGGATCAATGAGCAGTTCTTC. It encodes CATSRRGSGINEQFF.

This clonotype was detected ten times or more. The chain has TRBV10-3 and TRBJ2-6, with D hard to call. The CDR3 is 15 amino acids. The V end was cut by 2 bases, the J end by 0 bases, with 5 bases between. CDR1 is ENHRY and CDR2 is SYGVKD in the germline V gene. The CDR3 spells CAISEEDSGANVLTF. The CDR3 DNA reads TGTGCCATCAGTGAGGAGGACTCTGGGGCCAACGTCCTGACTTTC.

This clonotype was counted only a few times. The chain carries TRBV12-3 or TRBV12-4 and TRBJ2-5, with D perhaps TRBD1 or TRBD2 (5 bases each). The CDR3 totals 13 residues. Trimming removed 3 bases from V and 4 bases from J, with 9 bases in between. The CDR3 DNA reads as TGTGCCAGCAGTTTGGGGCTAGCAGAGACCCAGTACTTC. As protein: CASSLGLAETQYF.

Only one count was recorded for this clonotype. The CDR3: CASSLAGKSTDTQYF. The CDR3 coding sequence is TGTGCCAGCAGCTTAGCAGGGAAGAGCACAGATACGCAGTATTTT. This chain links TRBV11-1 with TRBJ2-3; unclear D gene. The CDR3 loop spans 15 amino acids. Germline V gives CDR1 SGHAT, CDR2 FQDESV (reference sequence). Trimming stripped 0 bases from V and 0 bases from J, with 7 bases between.

This clonotype was counted between two and nine times. A much larger clone lies a single base off, so this may be a read error. This chain joins TRBV7-2 and TRBJ2-1; D call uncertain. Germline CDR1 SGHTA, CDR2 FQGNSA. Trimming shortened V by 5 bases and J by 6 bases, and 5 bases separated the two germline ends. The CDR3 contains 11 residues. For the CDR3, the DNA is TGTACCAGCAGCGATAGCAATGAGCAGTTCTTC. As protein: CTSSDSNEQFF. The full variable domain, rest sourced from reference TRBV7-2 and TRBJ2-1, is GAGVSQSPSNKVTEKGKDVELRCDPISGHTALYWYRQSLGQGLEFLIYFQGNSAPDKSGLPSDRFSAERTGGSVSTLTIQRTQQEDSAVYLCTSSDSNEQFFGPGTRLTVL.

This clonotype was detected ten times or more. This chain uses TRBV30 with TRBJ2-7; TRBD1 agrees at 10 bases. The germline CDR1 and CDR2 sequences are GTSNPN and SVGIG (reference sequence). V trimming: 3 bases; J trimming: 6 bases; junction bases outside the gene matches: 5. This CDR3 has 13 residues. CDR3 sequence (DNA): TGTGCCTGGAGCCATGGGACAGGGGCCGAGCAGTACTTC. As protein: CAWSHGTGAEQYF.

The V and J genes are TRBV20-1 and TRBJ2-1, with TRBD2 matching 7 bases. Germline values: CDR1 DFQATT, CDR2 SNEGSKA (reference sequence). The CDR3 totals 12 residues. The CDR3 DNA reads as TGCACCATCCTAGCGGACCACAATGAGCAGTTCTTC. Translated: CTILADHNEQFF.

The chain is built from TRBV5-5 and TRBJ1-1; D is unresolved. Germline-derived CDR1 and CDR2 are SGHKS and YYEKEE (reference sequence). This CDR3 is built from 15 residues. Trimming stripped 0 bases from V and 0 bases from J, with 9 bases between. The CDR3: CASSLVGPLNTEAFF. CDR3 sequence (DNA): TGTGCCAGCAGCTTGGTAGGGCCCCTGAACACTGAAGCTTTCTTT. Combining the CDR3 with reference TRBV5-5 and TRBJ1-1 gives the whole variable domain DAGVTQSPTHLIKTRGQQVTLRCSPISGHKSVSWYQQVLGQGPQFIFQYYEKEERGRGNFPDRFSARQFPNYSSELNVNALLLGDSALYLCASSLVGPLNTEAFFGQGTRLTVV.

This chain uses TRBV20-1 with TRBJ2-1; TRBD1 matches 9 bases. J was trimmed by 2 bases and V by 5 bases; bases with no gene match: 7. The CDR3 is 15 residues long. Per the germline V gene, CDR1 is DFQATT and CDR2 is SNEGSKA (reference sequence). CDR3 in amino acids: CSAQPRDRAYNEQFF. The CDR3 bases are TGCAGTGCTCAACCGCGGGACAGGGCCTACAATGAGCAGTTCTTC.

The chain employs TRBV29-1 and TRBJ2-5, with D perhaps TRBD1 or TRBD2 (5 bases each). This CDR3 is 10 amino acids long. Trimming stripped 7 bases from V and 11 bases from J, with 14 bases between. Germline CDR1 is SQVTM and CDR2 is ANQGSEA. As DNA, the CDR3 is TGCAGCGCCAAAGTGGGGGAGCAGTACTTC. Its protein product is CSAKVGEQYF.

V and J are TRBV7-7 and TRBJ2-6; no definite D call. This CDR3 is 12 amino acids long. Germline loops: CDR1 SSHAT, CDR2 FNYEAQ (reference sequence). CDR3 loop: CAIGLGANVLTF. CDR3 nucleotide sequence: TGTGCAATAGGTCTGGGGGCCAACGTCCTGACTTTC.

This clonotype occurred a few times. The genes are TRBV15 and TRBJ2-1, with D hard to call. The CDR3 sequence is 16 residues long. Germline loops: CDR1 LNHNV, CDR2 YYDKDF (reference sequence). The V gene lost 1 base and the J gene lost 1 base, with 11 bases spanning the gap. DNA for the CDR3: TGTGCCACCAGCAGAGGGGTGGTGCGTTCCTACAATGAGCAGTTCTTC. Translated, it gives CATSRGVVRSYNEQFF.